One and the same sample provided the 7 T cell receptor beta chains below, sequenced in a study of cytomegalovirus exposure and HLA in healthy donors. The primer mix had 60 Vbeta and 13 Jbeta primers. Here immunoSEQ multiplex PCR was the method, and the copy in TCRdb shows in-frame clones only, minus some. The sample lists 170,000 or so clones, about 83% occurring once. Input material: PBMCs. The receptors were gathered from a girl aged 5-17 years in good health and CMV-seropositive.

The chain links TRBV5-1 to TRBJ2-3, with 11 positions matching TRBD2. Germline-derived CDR1 and CDR2 are SGHRS and YFSETQ. The CDR3 extends over 19 amino acids. V lost 0 bases, J lost 5 bases, and 14 bases stayed unmatched. CDR3 region: CASSLDGLAGGGGRDTQYF. The DNA of the CDR3 is TGCGCCAGCAGCTTGGACGGTCTAGCGGGGGGAGGAGGACGAGATACGCAGTATTTT.

This sequence joins TRBV6-1 and TRBJ1-5, with 7 positions matching TRBD1. CDR1 MNHNS and CDR2 SASEGT come from the germline V gene. V was clipped by 6 bases and J by 4 bases; unmatched bases: 9. CDR3 length: 15 amino acids. The CDR3 DNA reads as TGTGCCAGCAGACCCGGGACAGCGACTAATCAGCCCCAGCATTTT. Translating gives CASRPGTATNQPQHF.

The CDR3: CASSYGGVRNTEAFF. Written as DNA, the CDR3 is TGTGCCAGCAGTTACGGGGGGGTCCGAAACACTGAAGCTTTCTTT. The chain combines TRBV6-5 with TRBJ1-1; D perhaps matches TRBD1 (5 bases). Between the trimmed V and J ends, which lost 2 bases and 2 bases, there was a span of 12 bases. The CDR3 is 15 residues long. CDR1 is MNHEY, CDR2 SVGAGI, per germline.

The chain couples TRBV27 to TRBJ2-7, with 9 positions matching TRBD1. Germline CDR1 reads MNHEY; CDR2 reads SMNVEV (reference sequence). The V gene end was trimmed by 4 bases and the J gene end by 0 bases; junction bases not matched to a gene: 10. The CDR3 has 17 residues. For the CDR3, the DNA is TGTGCCAGCAGTTCCCTAGGCCGACAGGGGGGCTCCTACGAGCAGTACTTC. The encoded protein is CASSSLGRQGGSYEQYF.

The genes are TRBV7-9 and TRBJ2-1; no clear D. CDR3 length: 16 amino acids. Trimming took off 1 base at V and 3 bases at J, with 13 bases between the two ends. Germline CDR1 SEHNR, CDR2 FQNEAQ (reference sequence). CDR3 amino acids: CASSLVGRSYYNEQFF. The CDR3 DNA is TGTGCCAGCAGCTTAGTTGGCAGGTCCTACTACAATGAGCAGTTCTTC.

This chain connects TRBV5-4 to TRBJ1-1; 9 nucleotides line up with TRBD1. The CDR3 contains 15 residues. With 3 bases clipped from V and 0 bases from J, the junction kept 3 bases outside the gene matches. Germline assignment: CDR1 SGHNT and CDR2 YYREEE (reference sequence). The CDR3 region has the DNA TGTGCCAGCAGCTCGGGACAGGGCTTGAACACTGAAGCTTTCTTT. Encoded protein: CASSSGQGLNTEAFF.

CDR3 loop: CASSQAATEAFF. Written as DNA, the CDR3 is TGTGCCAGCAGCCAGGCGGCCACTGAAGCTTTCTTT. The chain is built from TRBV14 and TRBJ1-1; no clear D. The CDR3 is made up of 12 amino acids. V shed 3 bases and J shed 4 bases, with 6 bases lying between them. The germline V gene encodes CDR1 SGHDN and CDR2 FVKESK.